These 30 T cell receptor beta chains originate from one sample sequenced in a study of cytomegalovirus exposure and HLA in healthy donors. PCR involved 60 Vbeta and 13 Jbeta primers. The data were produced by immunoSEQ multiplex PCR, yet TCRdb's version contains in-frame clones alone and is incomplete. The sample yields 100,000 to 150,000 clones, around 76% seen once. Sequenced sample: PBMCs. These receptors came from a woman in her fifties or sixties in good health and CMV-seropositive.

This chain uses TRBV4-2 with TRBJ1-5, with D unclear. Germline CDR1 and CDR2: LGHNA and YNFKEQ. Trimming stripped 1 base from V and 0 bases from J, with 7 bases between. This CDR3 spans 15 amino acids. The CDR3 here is CASSQVSLSNQPQHF. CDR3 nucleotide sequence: TGTGCCAGCAGCCAAGTATCCCTTAGCAATCAGCCCCAGCATTTT.

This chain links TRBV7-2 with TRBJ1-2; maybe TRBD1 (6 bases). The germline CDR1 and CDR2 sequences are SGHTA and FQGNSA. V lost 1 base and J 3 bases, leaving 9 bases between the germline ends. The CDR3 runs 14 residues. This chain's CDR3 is CASSLVGGDYGYTF. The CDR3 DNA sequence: TGTGCCAGCAGCTTAGTAGGGGGGGACTATGGCTACACCTTC.

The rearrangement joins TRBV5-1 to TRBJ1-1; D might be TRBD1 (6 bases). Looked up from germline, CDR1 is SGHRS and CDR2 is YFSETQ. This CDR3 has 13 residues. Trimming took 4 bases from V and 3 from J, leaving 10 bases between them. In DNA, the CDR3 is TGCGCCAGCAGCATCCGACAGGACACTGAAGCTTTCTTT. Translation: CASSIRQDTEAFF.

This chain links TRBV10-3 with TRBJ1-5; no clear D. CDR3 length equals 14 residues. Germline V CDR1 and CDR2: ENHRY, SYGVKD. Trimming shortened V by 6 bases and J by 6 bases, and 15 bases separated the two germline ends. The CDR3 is CAISGDGSIQPQHF. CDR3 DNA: TGTGCCATCAGCGGTGACGGGAGTATTCAGCCCCAGCATTTT.

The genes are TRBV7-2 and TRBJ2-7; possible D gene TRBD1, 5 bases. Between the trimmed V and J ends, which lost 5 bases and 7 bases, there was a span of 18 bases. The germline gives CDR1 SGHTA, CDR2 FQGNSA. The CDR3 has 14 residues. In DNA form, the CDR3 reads TGTGCCAGCAGCCCAGGGCAGGGTTCCTGGGAGCAGTACTTC. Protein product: CASSPGQGSWEQYF.

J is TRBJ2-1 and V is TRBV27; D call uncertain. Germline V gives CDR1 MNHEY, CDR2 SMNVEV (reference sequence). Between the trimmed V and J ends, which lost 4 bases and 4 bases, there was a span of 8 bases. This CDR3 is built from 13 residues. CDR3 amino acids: CASSSRGYNEQFF. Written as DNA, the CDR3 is TGTGCCAGCAGTTCCCGAGGATACAATGAGCAGTTCTTC.

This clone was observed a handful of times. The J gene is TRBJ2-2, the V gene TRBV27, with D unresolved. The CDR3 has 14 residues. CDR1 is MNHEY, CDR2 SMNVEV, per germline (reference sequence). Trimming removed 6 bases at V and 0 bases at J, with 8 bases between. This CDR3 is CASRHRPNTGELFF. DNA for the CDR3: TGTGCCAGCAGACACCGTCCGAACACCGGGGAGCTGTTTTTT.

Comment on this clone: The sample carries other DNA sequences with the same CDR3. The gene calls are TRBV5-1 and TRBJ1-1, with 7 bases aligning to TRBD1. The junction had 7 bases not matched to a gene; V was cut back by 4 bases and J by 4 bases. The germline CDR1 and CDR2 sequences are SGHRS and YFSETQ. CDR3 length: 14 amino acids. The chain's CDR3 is CASSLGAGGTEAFF. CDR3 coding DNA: TGCGCCAGCAGCCTGGGGGCAGGGGGCACTGAAGCTTTCTTT.

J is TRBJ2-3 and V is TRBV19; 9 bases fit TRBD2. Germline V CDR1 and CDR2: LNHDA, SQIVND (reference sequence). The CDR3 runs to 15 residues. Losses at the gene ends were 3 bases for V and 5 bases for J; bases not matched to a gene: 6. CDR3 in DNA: TGTGCCAGTAGTATGTTAGGAGCGGGAGGAGATACGCAGTATTTT. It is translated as CASSMLGAGGDTQYF.

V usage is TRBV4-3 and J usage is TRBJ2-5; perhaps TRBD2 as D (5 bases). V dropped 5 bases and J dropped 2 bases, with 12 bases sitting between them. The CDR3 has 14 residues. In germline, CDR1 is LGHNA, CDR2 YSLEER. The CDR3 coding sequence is TGCGCCAGCAGCGAAATCGGCGGGCAAGAGACCCAGTACTTC. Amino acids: CASSEIGGQETQYF.

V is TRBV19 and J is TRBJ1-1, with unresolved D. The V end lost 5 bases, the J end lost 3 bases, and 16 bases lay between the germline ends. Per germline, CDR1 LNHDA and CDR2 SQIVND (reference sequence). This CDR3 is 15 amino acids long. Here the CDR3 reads CASSPRIDGDTEAFF. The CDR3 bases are TGTGCCAGTAGTCCCCGTATCGACGGGGACACTGAAGCTTTCTTT.

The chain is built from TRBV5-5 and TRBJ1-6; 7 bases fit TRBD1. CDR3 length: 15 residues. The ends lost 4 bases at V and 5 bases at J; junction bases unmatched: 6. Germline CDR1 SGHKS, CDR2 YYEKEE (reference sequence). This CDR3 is CASSHGTVNNSPLHF. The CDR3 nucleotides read TGTGCCAGCAGCCATGGGACAGTTAATAATTCACCCCTCCACTTT.

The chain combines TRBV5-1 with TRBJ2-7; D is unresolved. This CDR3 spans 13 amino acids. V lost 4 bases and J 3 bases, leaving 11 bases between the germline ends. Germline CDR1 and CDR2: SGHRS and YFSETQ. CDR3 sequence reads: CASSLDGDYEQYF. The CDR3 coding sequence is TGCGCCAGCAGCCTGGACGGAGACTACGAGCAGTACTTC.

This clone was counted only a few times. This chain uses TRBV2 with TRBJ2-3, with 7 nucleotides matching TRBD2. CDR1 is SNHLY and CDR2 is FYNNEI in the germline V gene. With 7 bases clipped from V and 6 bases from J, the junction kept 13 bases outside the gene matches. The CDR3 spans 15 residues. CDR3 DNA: TGTGCCAGCAAGCCCGGAAGCGGGACGTGGGATACGCAGTATTTT. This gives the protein CASKPGSGTWDTQYF.

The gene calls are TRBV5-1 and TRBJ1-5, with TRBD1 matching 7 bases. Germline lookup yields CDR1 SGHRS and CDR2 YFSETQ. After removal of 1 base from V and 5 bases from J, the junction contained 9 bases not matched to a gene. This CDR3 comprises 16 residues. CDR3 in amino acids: CASSLTGASLDQPQHF. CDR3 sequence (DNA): TGCGCCAGCAGCTTGACAGGGGCGAGTCTAGATCAGCCCCAGCATTTT.

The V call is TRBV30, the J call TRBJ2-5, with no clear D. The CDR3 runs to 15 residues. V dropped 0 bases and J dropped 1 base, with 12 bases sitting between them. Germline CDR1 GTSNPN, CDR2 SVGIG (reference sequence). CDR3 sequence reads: CAWSVSPGIQETQYF. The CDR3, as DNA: TGTGCCTGGAGTGTAAGTCCAGGCATCCAAGAGACCCAGTACTTC.

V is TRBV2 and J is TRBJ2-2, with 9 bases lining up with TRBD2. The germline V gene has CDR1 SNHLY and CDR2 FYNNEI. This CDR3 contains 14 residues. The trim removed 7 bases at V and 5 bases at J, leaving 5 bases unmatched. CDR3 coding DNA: TGTGCCAGCATTAGACTAGCGGAGACCGGGGAGCTGTTTTTT. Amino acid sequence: CASIRLAETGELFF.

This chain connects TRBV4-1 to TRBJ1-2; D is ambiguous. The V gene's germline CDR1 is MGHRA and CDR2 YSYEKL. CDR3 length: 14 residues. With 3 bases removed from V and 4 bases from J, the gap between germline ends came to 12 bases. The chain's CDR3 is CASSQTQIFYGYTF. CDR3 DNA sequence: TGCGCCAGCAGCCAGACACAGATATTCTATGGCTACACCTTC.

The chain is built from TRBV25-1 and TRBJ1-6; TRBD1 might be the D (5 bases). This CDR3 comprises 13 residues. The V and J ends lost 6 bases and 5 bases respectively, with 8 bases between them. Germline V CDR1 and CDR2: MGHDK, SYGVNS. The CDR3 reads CASRQVNNSPLHF. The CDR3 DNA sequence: TGTGCCAGCAGACAGGTGAATAATTCACCCCTCCACTTT.

CDR3 sequence (DNA): TGTGCCAGCAGCCCCATTGGCGACAGGATGAACACTGAAGCTTTCTTT. Translation gives CASSPIGDRMNTEAFF. This rearrangement joins TRBV5-4 to TRBJ1-1; a possible D gene is TRBD1 (6 bases). V dropped 4 bases and J dropped 0 bases, with 16 bases sitting between them. Looked up from germline, CDR1 is SGHNT and CDR2 is YYREEE (reference sequence). This CDR3 is 16 amino acids long. Supplemented by reference TRBV5-4 and TRBJ1-1, the full variable domain reads ETGVTQSPTHLIKTRGQQVTLRCSSQSGHNTVSWYQQALGQGPQFIFQYYREEENGRGNFPPRFSGLQFPNYSSELNVNALELDDSALYLCASSPIGDRMNTEAFFGQGTRLTVV.

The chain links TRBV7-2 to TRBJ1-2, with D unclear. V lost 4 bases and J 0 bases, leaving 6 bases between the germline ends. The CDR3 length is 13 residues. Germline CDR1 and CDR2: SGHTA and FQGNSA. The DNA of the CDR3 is TGTGCCAGCAGCTATAGTCCTAACTATGGCTACACCTTC. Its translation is CASSYSPNYGYTF.

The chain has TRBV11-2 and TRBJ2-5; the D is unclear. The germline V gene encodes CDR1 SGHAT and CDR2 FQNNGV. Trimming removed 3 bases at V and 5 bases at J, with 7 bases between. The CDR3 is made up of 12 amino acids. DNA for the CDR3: TGTGCCAGCAGCTTGCTCCGGGAGACCCAGTACTTC. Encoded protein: CASSLLRETQYF.

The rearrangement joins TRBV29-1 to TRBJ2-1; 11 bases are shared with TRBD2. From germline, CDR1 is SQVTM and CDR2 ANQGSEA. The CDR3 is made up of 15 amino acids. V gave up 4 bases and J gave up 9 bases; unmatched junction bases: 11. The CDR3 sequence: CSVVPISGRAIEQFF. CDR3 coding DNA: TGCAGCGTTGTTCCGATTAGCGGGAGGGCCATTGAGCAGTTCTTC.

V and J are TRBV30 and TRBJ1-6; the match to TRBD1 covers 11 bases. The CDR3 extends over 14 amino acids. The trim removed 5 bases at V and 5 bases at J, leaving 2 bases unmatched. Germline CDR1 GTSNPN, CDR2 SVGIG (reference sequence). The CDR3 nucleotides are TGTGCCTGGGGGACAGGGGGTAATAATTCACCCCTCCACTTT. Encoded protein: CAWGTGGNNSPLHF.

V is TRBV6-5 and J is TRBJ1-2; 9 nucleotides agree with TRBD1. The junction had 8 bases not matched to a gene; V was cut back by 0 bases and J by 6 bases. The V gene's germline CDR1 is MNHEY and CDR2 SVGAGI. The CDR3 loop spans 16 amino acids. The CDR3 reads CASSYSVTGGSDGYTF. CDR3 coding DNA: TGTGCCAGCAGTTACTCGGTTACAGGGGGCTCCGATGGCTACACCTTC.

In DNA form, the CDR3 reads TGCGCCAGCAGCGCAGCCACAGGGGCGGTCGGGTACGAGCAGTACTTC. Translation gives CASSAATGAVGYEQYF. The chain couples TRBV5-1 to TRBJ2-7; 7 nucleotides align to TRBD1. This CDR3 has 16 residues. Germline values: CDR1 SGHRS, CDR2 YFSETQ. The V segment lost 4 bases and the J segment 4 bases; nucleotides outside the gene matches: 14.

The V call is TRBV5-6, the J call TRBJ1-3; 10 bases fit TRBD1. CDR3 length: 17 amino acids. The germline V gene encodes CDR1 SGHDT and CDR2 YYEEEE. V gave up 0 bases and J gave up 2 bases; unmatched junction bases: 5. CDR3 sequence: CASSLAWGQGTGNTIYF. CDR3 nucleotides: TGTGCCAGCAGCTTGGCCTGGGGACAGGGGACTGGAAACACCATATATTTT.

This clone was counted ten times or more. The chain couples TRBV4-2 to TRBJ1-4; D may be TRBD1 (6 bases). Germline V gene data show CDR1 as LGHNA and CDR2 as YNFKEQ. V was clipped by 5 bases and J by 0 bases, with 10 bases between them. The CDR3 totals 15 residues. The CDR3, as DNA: TGTGCCAGCAGCATAGGGGGGGCAACTAATGAAAAACTGTTTTTT. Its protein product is CASSIGGATNEKLFF.

The CDR3: CASSLDRNNEQFF. Written as DNA, the CDR3 is TGTGCCAGCAGCCTGGACAGAAACAATGAGCAGTTCTTC. V is TRBV6-6 and J is TRBJ2-1, with D possibly TRBD1 on 6 matching bases. Germline V gene data show CDR1 as MNHNY and CDR2 as SVGAGI (reference sequence). V lost 6 bases and J lost 5, with 11 bases in between. The CDR3 runs to 13 residues.

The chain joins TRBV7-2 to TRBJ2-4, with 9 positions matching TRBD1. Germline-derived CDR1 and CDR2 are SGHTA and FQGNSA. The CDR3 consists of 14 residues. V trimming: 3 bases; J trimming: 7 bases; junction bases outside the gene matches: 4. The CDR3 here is CASSFRDRANIQYF. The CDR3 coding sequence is TGTGCCAGCAGCTTCCGGGACAGGGCGAACATTCAGTACTTC.